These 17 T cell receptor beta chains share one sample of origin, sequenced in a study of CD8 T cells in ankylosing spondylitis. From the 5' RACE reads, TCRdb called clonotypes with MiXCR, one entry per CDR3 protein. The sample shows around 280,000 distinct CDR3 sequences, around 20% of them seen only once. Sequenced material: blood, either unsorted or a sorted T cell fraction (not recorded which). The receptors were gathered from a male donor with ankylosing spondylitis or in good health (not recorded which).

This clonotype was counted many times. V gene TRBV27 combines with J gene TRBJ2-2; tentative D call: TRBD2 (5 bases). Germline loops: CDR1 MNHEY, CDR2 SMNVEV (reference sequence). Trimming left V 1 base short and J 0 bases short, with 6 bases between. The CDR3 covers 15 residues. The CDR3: CASSLWRANTGELFF. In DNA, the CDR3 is TGTGCCAGCAGTTTATGGCGGGCGAACACCGGGGAGCTGTTTTTT.

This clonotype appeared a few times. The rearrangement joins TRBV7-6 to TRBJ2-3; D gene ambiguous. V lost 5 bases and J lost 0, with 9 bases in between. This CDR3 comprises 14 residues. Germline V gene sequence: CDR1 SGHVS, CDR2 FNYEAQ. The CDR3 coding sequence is TGTGCCAGCAGCGTCAGTTCGAGCACAGATACGCAGTATTTT. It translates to CASSVSSSTDTQYF.

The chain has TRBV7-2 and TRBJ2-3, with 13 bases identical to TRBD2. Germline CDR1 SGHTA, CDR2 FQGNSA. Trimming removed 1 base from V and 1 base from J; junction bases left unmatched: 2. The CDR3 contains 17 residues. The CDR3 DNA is TGTGCCAGCAGCTTAGGACTAGCGGGGGGTCGCACAGATACGCAGTATTTT. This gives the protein CASSLGLAGGRTDTQYF.

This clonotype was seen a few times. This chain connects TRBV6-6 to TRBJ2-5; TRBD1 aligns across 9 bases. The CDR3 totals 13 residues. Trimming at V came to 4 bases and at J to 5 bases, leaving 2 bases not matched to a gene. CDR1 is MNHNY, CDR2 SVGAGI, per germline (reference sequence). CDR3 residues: CASSFDRGETQYF. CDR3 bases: TGTGCCAGCAGTTTTGACAGGGGGGAGACCCAGTACTTC.

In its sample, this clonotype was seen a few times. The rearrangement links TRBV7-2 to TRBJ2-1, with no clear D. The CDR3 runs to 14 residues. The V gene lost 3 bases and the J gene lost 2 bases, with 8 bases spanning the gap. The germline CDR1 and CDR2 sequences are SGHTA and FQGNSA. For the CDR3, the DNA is TGTGCCAGCAGCTTTGACTGGGCCTACAATGAGCAGTTCTTC. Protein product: CASSFDWAYNEQFF.

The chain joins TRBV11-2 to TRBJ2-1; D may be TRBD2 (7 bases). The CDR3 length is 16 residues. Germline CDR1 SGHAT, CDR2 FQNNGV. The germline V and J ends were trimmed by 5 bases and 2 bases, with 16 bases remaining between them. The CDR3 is CASSKSGGGAYNEQFF. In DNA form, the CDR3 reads TGTGCCAGCAGCAAAAGTGGGGGGGGCGCCTACAATGAGCAGTTCTTC.

CDR3 loop: CASSFIAGVQETQYF. CDR3 sequence (DNA): TGTGCCAGCAGTTTTATAGCGGGGGTACAAGAGACCCAGTACTTC. This chain links TRBV12-3 or TRBV12-4 with TRBJ2-5; TRBD2 matches at 9 bases. This CDR3 spans 15 amino acids. Losses at the gene ends were 3 bases for V and 2 bases for J; bases not matched to a gene: 4.

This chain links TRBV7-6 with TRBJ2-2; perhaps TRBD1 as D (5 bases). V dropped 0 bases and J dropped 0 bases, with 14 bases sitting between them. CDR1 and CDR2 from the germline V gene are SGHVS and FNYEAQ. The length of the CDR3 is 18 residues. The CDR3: CASSLAGSTGSNTGELFF. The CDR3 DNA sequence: TGTGCCAGCAGCTTAGCTGGATCTACAGGTTCGAACACCGGGGAGCTGTTTTTT.

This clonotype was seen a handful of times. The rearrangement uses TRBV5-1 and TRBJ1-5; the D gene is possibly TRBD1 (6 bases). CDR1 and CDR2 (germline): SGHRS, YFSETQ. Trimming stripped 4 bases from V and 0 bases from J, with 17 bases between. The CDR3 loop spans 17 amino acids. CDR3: CASSPGTRAYSNQPQHF. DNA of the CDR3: TGCGCCAGCAGCCCCGGGACACGTGCCTATAGCAATCAGCCCCAGCATTTT.

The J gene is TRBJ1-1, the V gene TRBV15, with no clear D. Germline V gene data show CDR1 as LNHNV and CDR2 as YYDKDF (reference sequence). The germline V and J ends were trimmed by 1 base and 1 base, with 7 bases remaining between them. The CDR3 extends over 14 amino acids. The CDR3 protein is CATSRVPGNTEAFF. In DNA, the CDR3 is TGTGCCACCAGCAGAGTCCCGGGGAACACTGAAGCTTTCTTT.

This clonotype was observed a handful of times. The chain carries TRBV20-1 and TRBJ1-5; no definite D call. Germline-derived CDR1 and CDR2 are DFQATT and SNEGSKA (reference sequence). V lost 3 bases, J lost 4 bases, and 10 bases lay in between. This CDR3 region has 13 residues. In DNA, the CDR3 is TGCAGTGCTAGTCCAACCCCTAATCAGCCCCAGCATTTT. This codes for CSASPTPNQPQHF.

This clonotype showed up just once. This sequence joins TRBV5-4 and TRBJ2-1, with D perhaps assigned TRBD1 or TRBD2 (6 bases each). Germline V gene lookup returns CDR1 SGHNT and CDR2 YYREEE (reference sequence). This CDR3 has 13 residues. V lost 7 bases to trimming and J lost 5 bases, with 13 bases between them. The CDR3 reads CASLEGGNNEQFF. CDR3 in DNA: TGTGCCAGCTTGGAGGGGGGAAACAATGAGCAGTTCTTC. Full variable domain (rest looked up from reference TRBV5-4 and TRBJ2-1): ETGVTQSPTHLIKTRGQQVTLRCSSQSGHNTVSWYQQALGQGPQFIFQYYREEENGRGNFPPRFSGLQFPNYSSELNVNALELDDSALYLCASLEGGNNEQFFGPGTRLTVL.

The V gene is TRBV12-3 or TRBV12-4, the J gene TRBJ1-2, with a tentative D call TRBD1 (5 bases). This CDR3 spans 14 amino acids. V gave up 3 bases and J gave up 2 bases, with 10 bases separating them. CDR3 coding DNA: TGTGCCAGCAGTTTGGGGGAATTGAACTATGGCTACACCTTC. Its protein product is CASSLGELNYGYTF.

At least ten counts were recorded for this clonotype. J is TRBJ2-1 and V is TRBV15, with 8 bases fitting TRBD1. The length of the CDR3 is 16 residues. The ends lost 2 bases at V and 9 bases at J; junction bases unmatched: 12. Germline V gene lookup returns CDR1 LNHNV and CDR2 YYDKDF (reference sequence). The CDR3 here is CATSRPGTGGFGEQFF. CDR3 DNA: TGTGCCACCAGCAGACCGGGAACAGGGGGATTCGGTGAGCAGTTCTTC.

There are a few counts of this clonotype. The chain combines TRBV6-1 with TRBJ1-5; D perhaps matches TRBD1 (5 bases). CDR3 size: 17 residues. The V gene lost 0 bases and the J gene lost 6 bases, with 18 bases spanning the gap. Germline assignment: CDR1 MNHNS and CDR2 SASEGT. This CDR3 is CASSEAGGGWSGQPQHF. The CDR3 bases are TGTGCCAGCAGTGAAGCCGGGGGAGGCTGGTCCGGTCAGCCCCAGCATTTT.

CDR3 in DNA: TGTGCCAGCAGCTTAGCTTTAGCGGGAGGGCCTCGAAACACCGGGGAGCTGTTTTTT. It is translated as CASSLALAGGPRNTGELFF. This chain links TRBV7-2 with TRBJ2-2, with 11 bases identical to TRBD2. Per germline, CDR1 SGHTA and CDR2 FQGNSA. This CDR3 has 19 residues. The V and J ends lost 0 bases and 2 bases, in that order; junction bases with no gene match: 8.

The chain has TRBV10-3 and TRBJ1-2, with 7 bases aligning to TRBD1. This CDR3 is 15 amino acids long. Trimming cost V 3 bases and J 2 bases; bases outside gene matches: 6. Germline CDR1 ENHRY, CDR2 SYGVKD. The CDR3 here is CAISDTDRLNYGYTF. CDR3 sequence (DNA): TGTGCCATCAGTGATACGGACAGGTTGAACTATGGCTACACCTTC.